Below, 8 T cell receptor beta chains from the same sample are listed, as sequenced in a study of blood T cells in healthy people across ages (dated by TCRdb to between 2014 and 2017). Library preparation was by 5' RACE. Sequencing instrument: Illumina HiSeq 2500. The second PCR ran for roughly 7 to 11 cycles and used a J-beta primer mix along with a sample-barcoded 5' primer. The raw public data were reprocessed by TCRdb itself: fastp quality trimming at Q25, MiXCR clonotype calling, in-frame beta chains only. Every distinct CDR3 protein forms one entry, paired with its most common genes and DNA. The sample includes around 500,000 distinct CDR3 sequences, with 45% to 55% observed a single time. Of the sample, just under 25% falls within the top ten clones. The specimen was blood. The receptors stem from an elderly man in good health.

The chain recombines TRBV20-1 with TRBJ2-3; no clear D. CDR1 is DFQATT and CDR2 is SNEGSKA in the germline V gene (reference sequence). The V gene lost 2 bases and the J gene lost 0 bases, with 18 bases spanning the gap. This CDR3 region has 17 residues. This CDR3 is CSARPPRQHLSTDTQYF. The CDR3 DNA reads as TGCAGTGCTAGACCCCCCCGGCAGCACCTTAGCACAGATACGCAGTATTTT.

This clonotype has just a few counts. The V gene is TRBV3-1, the J gene TRBJ2-5, with D maybe TRBD2 (7 bases). With 7 bases removed from V and 0 bases from J, the gap between germline ends came to 15 bases. This CDR3 region has 15 residues. The V gene's germline CDR1 is LGHDT and CDR2 YNNKEL (reference sequence). The CDR3 reads CASMRAGAYQETQYF. In nucleotides, the CDR3 is TGTGCCAGCATGAGGGCGGGGGCGTACCAAGAGACCCAGTACTTC.

This clonotype was counted at least ten times. V and J are TRBV6-5 and TRBJ2-5, with D tentatively TRBD2 (5 bases). V gave up 0 bases and J gave up 5 bases, with 10 bases separating them. CDR1 and CDR2 (germline): MNHEY, SVGAGI. The CDR3 runs to 14 residues. The CDR3, as DNA: TGTGCCAGCAGTTACTCACTCCGCGGGGAGACCCAGTACTTC. Protein product: CASSYSLRGETQYF.

This clonotype occurred a few times. The CDR3 DNA follows: TGTGCCAGCAGCTTAGGGACTAGCAGGTCCTACGAGCAGTACTTC. It specifies CASSLGTSRSYEQYF. This rearrangement joins TRBV7-2 to TRBJ2-7; 8 nucleotides match TRBD2. This CDR3 spans 15 amino acids. Germline values: CDR1 SGHTA, CDR2 FQGNSA. V lost 1 base and J lost 1; bases outside the gene matches: 3.

In its sample, this clonotype was seen a few times. This sequence joins TRBV20-1 and TRBJ2-7, with D unresolved. V dropped 1 base and J dropped 5 bases, with 9 bases sitting between them. Germline V gene data show CDR1 as DFQATT and CDR2 as SNEGSKA (reference sequence). This CDR3 comprises 12 residues. The CDR3 coding sequence is TGCAGTGCTAGAGTTACTGCGCACGAGCAGTACTTC. Amino acid sequence: CSARVTAHEQYF.

The genes are TRBV4-1 and TRBJ2-4; D not certain. The CDR3 consists of 14 residues. The V gene lost 2 bases and the J gene lost 13 bases, with 18 bases spanning the gap. CDR1 is MGHRA, CDR2 YSYEKL, per germline. The CDR3 loop is CASSQMGRPYGQYF. The CDR3, as DNA: TGCGCCAGCAGCCAAATGGGTAGGCCCTACGGGCAGTACTTC.

This clonotype has just a few counts. The V and J genes are TRBV2 and TRBJ2-1; TRBD2 matches 11 bases. From germline, CDR1 is SNHLY and CDR2 FYNNEI. CDR3 size: 18 residues. Trimming at V came to 2 bases and at J to 0 bases, leaving 6 bases not matched to a gene. The CDR3 region has the DNA TGTGCCAGCAGTGAATTCGCTAGCGGGGGGAACTCCTACAATGAGCAGTTCTTC. This codes for CASSEFASGGNSYNEQFF.

This chain connects TRBV7-2 to TRBJ1-6; D is uncertain. Trimming shortened V by 3 bases and J by 5 bases, and 11 bases separated the two germline ends. CDR1 and CDR2 (germline): SGHTA, FQGNSA. There are 15 residues in the CDR3. CDR3 amino acids: CASSFEPGNNSPLHF. The CDR3 DNA reads as TGTGCCAGCAGCTTTGAACCGGGCAATAATTCACCCCTCCACTTT.